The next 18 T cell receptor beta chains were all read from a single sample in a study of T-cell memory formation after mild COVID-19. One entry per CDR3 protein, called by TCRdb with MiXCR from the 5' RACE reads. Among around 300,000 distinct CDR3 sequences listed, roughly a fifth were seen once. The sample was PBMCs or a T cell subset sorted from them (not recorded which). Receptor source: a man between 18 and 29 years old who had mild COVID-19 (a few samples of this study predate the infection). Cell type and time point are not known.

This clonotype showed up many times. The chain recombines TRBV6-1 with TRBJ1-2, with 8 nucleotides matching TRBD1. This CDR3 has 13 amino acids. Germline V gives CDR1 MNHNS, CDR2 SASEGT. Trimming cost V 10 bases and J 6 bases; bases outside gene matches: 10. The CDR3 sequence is CATRFQGANGYTF. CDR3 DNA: TGTGCCACCAGATTCCAGGGGGCCAATGGCTACACCTTC.

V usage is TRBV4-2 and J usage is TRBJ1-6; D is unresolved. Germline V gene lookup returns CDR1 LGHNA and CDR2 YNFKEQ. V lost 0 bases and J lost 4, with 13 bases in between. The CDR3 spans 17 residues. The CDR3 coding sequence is TGTGCCAGCAGCCAAGATCTGGCGGGGTGGTATAATTCACCCCTCCACTTT. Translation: CASSQDLAGWYNSPLHF.

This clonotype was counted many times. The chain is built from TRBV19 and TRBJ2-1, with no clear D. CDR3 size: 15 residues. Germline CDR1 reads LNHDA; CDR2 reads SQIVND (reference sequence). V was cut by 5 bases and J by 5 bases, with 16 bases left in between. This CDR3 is CASSVQSRSDNEQFF. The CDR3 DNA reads TGTGCCAGTAGTGTGCAGTCGCGTTCGGACAATGAGCAGTTCTTC. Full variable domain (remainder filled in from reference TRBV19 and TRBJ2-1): DGGITQSPKYLFRKEGQNVTLSCEQNLNHDAMYWYRQDPGQGLRLIYYSQIVNDFQKGDIAEGYSVSREKKESFPLTVTSAQKNPTAFYLCASSVQSRSDNEQFFGPGTRLTVL.

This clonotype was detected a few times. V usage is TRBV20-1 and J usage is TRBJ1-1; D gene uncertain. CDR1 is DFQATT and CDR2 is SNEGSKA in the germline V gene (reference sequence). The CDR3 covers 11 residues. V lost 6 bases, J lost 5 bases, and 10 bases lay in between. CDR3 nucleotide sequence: TGCAGTGCCACCGGGCTAACTGAAGCTTTCTTT. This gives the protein CSATGLTEAFF.

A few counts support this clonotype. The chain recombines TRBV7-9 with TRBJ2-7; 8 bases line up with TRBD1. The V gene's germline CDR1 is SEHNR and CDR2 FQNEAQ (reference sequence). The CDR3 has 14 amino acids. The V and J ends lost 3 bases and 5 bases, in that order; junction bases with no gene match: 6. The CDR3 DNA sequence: TGTGCCAGCAGCTTTGGACAGGGATGGCACGAGCAGTACTTC. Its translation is CASSFGQGWHEQYF.

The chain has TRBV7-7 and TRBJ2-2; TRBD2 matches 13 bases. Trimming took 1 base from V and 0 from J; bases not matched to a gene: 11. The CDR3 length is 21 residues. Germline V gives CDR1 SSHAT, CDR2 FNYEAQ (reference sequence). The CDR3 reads CASSLVSRLAGGRTNTGELFF. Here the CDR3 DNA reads TGTGCCAGCAGCTTAGTTTCACGACTAGCGGGGGGACGAACGAACACCGGGGAGCTGTTTTTT.

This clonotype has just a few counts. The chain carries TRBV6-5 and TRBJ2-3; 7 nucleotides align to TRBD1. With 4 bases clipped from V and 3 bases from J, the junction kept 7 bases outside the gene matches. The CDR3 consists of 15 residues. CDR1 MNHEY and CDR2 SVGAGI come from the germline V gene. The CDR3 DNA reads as TGTGCCAGCAGTTTACGACAGGGTGGTACAGATACGCAGTATTTT. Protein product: CASSLRQGGTDTQYF.

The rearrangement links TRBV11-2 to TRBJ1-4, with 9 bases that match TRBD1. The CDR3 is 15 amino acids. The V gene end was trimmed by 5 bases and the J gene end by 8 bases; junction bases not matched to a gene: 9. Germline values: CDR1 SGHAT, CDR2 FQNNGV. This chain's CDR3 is CASSTRDRAGEKLFF. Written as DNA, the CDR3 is TGTGCCAGCAGCACCCGGGACAGGGCAGGCGAAAAACTGTTTTTT.

This chain's CDR3 is CASSRTGTTNQPQHF. The DNA for the CDR3 is TGTGCCAGCAGCCGGACAGGGACCACCAATCAGCCCCAGCATTTT. The rearrangement links TRBV7-2 to TRBJ1-5; TRBD1 aligns across 8 bases. With 5 bases clipped from V and 3 bases from J, the junction kept 6 bases outside the gene matches. The CDR3 length is 15 residues. Germline V CDR1 and CDR2: SGHTA, FQGNSA. Full variable domain (missing parts from reference TRBV7-2 and TRBJ1-5): GAGVSQSPSNKVTEKGKDVELRCDPISGHTALYWYRQSLGQGLEFLIYFQGNSAPDKSGLPSDRFSAERTGGSVSTLTIQRTQQEDSAVYLCASSRTGTTNQPQHFGDGTRLSIL.

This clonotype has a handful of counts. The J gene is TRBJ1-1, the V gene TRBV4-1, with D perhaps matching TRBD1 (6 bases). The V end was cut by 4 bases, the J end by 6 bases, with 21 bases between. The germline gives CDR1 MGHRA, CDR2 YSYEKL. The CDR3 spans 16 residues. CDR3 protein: CASSLTPASGVAEAFF. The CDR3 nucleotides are TGCGCCAGCAGCCTAACACCCGCCTCAGGGGTTGCTGAAGCTTTCTTT.

In DNA form, the CDR3 reads TGTGCCACCTCTGGACGGGACTCTGGGGCCAACGTCCTGACTTTC. Translation gives CATSGRDSGANVLTF. This chain links TRBV28 with TRBJ2-6, with D possibly matching TRBD2 (5 bases). Germline V gene data show CDR1 as MDHEN and CDR2 as SYDVKM. The CDR3 runs 15 residues. Trimming pared 10 bases from V and 0 bases from J, leaving 13 bases between. The full variable domain, in which reference TRBV28 and TRBJ2-6 provide the parts outside the CDR3, is DVKVTQSSRYLVKRTGEKVFLECVQDMDHENMFWYRQDPGLGLRLIYFSYDVKMKEKGDIPEGYSVSREKKERFSLILESASTNQTSMYLCATSGRDSGANVLTFGAGSRLTVL.

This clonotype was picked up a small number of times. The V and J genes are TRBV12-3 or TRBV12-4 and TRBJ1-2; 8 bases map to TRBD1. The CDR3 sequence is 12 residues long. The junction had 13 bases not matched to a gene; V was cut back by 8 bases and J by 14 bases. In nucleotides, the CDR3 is TGTGCCAGCGGTAGGAGACAGGGGTTATCAACCTTC. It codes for CASGRRQGLSTF.

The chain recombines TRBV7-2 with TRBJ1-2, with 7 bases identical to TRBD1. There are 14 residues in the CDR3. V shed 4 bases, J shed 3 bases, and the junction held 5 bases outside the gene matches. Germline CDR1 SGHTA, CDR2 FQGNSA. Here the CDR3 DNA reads TGTGCCAGCAGCTCCTCCGGGACAGACTATGGCTACACCTTC. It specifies CASSSSGTDYGYTF.

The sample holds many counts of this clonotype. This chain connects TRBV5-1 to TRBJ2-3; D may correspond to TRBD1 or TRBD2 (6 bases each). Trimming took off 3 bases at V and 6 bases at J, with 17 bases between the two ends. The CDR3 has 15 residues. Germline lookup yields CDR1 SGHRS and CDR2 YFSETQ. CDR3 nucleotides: TGCGCCAGCAGCTCCGGGGGCCGAGCTGTCGATACGCAGTATTTT. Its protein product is CASSSGGRAVDTQYF.

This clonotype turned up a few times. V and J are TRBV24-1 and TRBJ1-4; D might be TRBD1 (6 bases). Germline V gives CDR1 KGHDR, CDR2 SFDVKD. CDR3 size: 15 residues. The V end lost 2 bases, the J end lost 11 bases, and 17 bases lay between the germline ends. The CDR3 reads CATSDYSRGPPKLFF. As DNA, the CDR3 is TGTGCCACCAGTGATTACTCCCGGGGGCCTCCGAAACTGTTTTTT.

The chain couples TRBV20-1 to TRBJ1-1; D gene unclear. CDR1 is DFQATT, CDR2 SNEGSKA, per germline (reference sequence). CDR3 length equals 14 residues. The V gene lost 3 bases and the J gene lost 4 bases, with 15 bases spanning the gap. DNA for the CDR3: TGCAGTGCTAGGGGCAGTCCATGGGGCACTGAAGCTTTCTTT. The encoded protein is CSARGSPWGTEAFF.

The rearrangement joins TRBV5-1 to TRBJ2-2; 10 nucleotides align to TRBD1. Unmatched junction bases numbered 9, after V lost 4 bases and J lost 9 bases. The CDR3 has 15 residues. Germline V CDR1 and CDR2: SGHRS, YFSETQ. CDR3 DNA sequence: TGCGCCAGCAGCGACCCCGGGACAGGGGTTTGGGAGCTGTTTTTT. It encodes CASSDPGTGVWELFF.

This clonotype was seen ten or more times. The CDR3 DNA reads TGCAGTGCGGATACGGGGACGGGTATTATGAATTCACCCCTCCACTTT. Protein sequence: CSADTGTGIMNSPLHF. The chain carries TRBV20-1 and TRBJ1-6; perhaps TRBD1 as D (5 bases). V was shortened by 6 bases and J by 7 bases, with 22 bases between the two germline ends. CDR3 length equals 16 residues. Germline V gene sequence: CDR1 DFQATT, CDR2 SNEGSKA (reference sequence).